This TCR beta chain came from a study of blood T cell repertoires in COVID-19. Study-wide background: Collection of acute and convalescent COVID-19 samples took place in the United States, Italy and Spain. T cells, B-cell-depleted T cells, or PBMCs supplied cDNA or gDNA.

Only a few counts were recorded for this clone. Original processing methods: For nucleated cells, counts were estimated from reference gene primer amplification. The table came from immunoSEQ multiplex PCR; TCRdb's copy has only in-frame clones and leaves some out. D and trimming come from the DNA, and the V and J calls and clone size come from that table. The sample shows about 200,000 clones, 70% to 90% of them seen only once. The CDR3 has 15 amino acids. The V and J ends lost 5 bases and 6 bases respectively, with 17 bases between them. Germline CDR1 is SGHDN and CDR2 is FVKESK. The rearrangement uses TRBV14 and TRBJ2-1; D gene ambiguous. This TCR derives from a man aged 60-69 years with acute or convalescent COVID-19. The sample consisted of peripheral blood. The CDR3 nucleotides read TGTGCCAGCAGCTCTATGCCGGGTTACCCCAATGAGCAGTTCTTC. Protein: CASSSMPGYPNEQFF.